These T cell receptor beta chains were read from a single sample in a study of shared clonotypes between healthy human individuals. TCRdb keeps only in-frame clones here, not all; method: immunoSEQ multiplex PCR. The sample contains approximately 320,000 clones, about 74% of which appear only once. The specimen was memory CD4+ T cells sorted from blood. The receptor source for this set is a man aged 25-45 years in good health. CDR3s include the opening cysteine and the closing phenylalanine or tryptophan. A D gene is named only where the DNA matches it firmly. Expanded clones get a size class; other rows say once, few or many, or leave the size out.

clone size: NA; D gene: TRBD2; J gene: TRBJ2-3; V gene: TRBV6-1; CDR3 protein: CASSETGGPDTQYF; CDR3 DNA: TGTGCCAGCAGTGAAACGGGAGGGCCTGATACGCAGTATTTT
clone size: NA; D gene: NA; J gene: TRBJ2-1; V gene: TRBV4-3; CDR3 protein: CASSQVPRGLGSYNEQFF; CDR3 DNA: TGCGCCAGCAGCCAAGTGCCGAGAGGGCTCGGGTCCTACAATGAGCAGTTCTTC
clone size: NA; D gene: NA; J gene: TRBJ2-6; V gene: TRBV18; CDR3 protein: CASSLRQEYSGANVLTF; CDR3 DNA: TGTGCCAGCTCACTCAGACAGGAATACTCTGGGGCCAACGTCCTGACTTTC
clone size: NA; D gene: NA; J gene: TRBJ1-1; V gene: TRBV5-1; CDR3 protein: CASSVQENTEAFF; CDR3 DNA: TGCGCCAGCAGCGTGCAAGAGAACACTGAAGCTTTCTTT
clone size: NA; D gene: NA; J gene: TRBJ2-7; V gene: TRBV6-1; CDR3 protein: CASSEKGLEQYF; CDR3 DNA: TGTGCCAGCAGTGAAAAGGGGCTCGAGCAGTACTTC
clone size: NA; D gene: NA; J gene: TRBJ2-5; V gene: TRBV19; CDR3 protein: CASSMSASQETQYF; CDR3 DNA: TGTGCCAGTAGTATGTCCGCGTCCCAAGAGACCCAGTACTTC
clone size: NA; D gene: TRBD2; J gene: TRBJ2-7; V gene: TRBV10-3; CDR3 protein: CAISDLAGDDEQYF; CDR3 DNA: TGTGCCATCAGTGACCTAGCGGGAGACGACGAGCAGTACTTC
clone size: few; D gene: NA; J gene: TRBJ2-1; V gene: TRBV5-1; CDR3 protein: CASRVLGDNEQFF; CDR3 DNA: TGCGCCAGCAGGGTGCTGGGGGACAATGAGCAGTTCTTC
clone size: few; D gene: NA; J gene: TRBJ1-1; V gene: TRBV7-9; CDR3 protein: CASSLMNTEAFF; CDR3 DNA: TGTGCCAGCAGCCTAATGAACACTGAAGCTTTCTTT
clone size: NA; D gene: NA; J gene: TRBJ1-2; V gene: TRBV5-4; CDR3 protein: CASSWTLTGNYGYTF; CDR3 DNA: TGTGCCAGCAGCTGGACACTGACCGGTAACTATGGCTACACCTTC
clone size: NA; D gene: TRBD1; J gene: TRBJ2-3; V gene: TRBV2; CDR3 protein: CASGDWTGFFTDTQYF; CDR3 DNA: TGTGCCAGCGGGGATTGGACAGGGTTTTTCACAGATACGCAGTATTTT
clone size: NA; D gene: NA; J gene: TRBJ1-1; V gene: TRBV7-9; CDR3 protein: CASSFSRGATEAFF; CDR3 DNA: TGTGCCAGCAGCTTCTCACGGGGGGCCACTGAAGCTTTCTTT
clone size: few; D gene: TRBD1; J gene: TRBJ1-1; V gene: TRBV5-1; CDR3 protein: CASSPRQGREAEAFF; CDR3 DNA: TGCGCCAGCAGCCCGAGACAGGGGAGAGAAGCTGAAGCTTTCTTT
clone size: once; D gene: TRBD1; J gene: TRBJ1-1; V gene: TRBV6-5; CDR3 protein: CASSYPGTASTEAFF; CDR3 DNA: TGTGCCAGCAGTTACCCCGGGACAGCCTCCACTGAAGCTTTCTTT
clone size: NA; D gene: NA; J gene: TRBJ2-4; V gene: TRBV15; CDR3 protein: CATSPTIDRIKNIQYF; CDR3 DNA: TGTGCCACCAGCCCTACGATCGACAGGATCAAAAACATTCAGTACTTC
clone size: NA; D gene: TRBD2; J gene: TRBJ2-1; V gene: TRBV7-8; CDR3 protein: CASSLRSGLDGDEQFF; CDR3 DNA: TGTGCCAGCAGCTTAAGATCGGGACTAGATGGGGATGAGCAGTTCTTC
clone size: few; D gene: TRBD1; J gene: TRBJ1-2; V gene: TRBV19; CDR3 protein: CASSRPGQRNYGYTF; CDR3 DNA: TGTGCCAGTAGTAGGCCGGGACAGCGTAACTATGGCTACACCTTC
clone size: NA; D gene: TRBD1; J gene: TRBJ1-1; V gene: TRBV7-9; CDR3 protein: CASSTGQGLNTEAFF; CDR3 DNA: TGTGCCAGCAGCACCGGACAGGGGTTGAACACTGAAGCTTTCTTT
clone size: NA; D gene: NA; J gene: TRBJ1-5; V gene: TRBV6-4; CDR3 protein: CASSDCNQPQHF; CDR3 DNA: TGTGCCAGCAGTGACTGTAATCAGCCCCAGCATTTT
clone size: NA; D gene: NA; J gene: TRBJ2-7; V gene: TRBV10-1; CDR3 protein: CASSEAGGGEQYF; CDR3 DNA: TGCGCCAGCAGTGAGGCAGGGGGGGGCGAGCAGTACTTC
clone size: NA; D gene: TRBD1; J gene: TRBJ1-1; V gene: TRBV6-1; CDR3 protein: CASSRPGQGAEAFF; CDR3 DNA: TGTGCCAGCAGTCGGCCGGGACAGGGTGCTGAAGCTTTCTTT
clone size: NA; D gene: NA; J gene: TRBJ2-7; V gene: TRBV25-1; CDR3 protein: CASFGPVNYEQYF; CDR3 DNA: TGTGCCAGCTTCGGACCGGTCAACTACGAGCAGTACTTC
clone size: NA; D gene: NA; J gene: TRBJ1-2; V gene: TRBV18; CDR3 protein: CASSPQGSRVSGYTF; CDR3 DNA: TGTGCCAGCTCACCTCAGGGGTCTCGGGTCTCTGGCTACACCTTC
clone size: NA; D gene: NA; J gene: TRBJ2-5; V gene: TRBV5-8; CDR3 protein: CASSLDGTYQETQYF; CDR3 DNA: TGTGCCAGCAGCTTGGATGGCACCTATCAAGAGACCCAGTACTTC
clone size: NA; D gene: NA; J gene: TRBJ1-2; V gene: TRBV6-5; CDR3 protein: CASSNEGVVTYGYTF; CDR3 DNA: TGTGCCAGCAGCAACGAGGGGGTAGTCACCTATGGCTACACCTTC
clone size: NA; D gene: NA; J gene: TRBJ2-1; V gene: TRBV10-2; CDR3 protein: CASNHRINNEQFF; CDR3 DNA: TGCGCCAGCAATCACAGGATCAACAATGAGCAGTTCTTC